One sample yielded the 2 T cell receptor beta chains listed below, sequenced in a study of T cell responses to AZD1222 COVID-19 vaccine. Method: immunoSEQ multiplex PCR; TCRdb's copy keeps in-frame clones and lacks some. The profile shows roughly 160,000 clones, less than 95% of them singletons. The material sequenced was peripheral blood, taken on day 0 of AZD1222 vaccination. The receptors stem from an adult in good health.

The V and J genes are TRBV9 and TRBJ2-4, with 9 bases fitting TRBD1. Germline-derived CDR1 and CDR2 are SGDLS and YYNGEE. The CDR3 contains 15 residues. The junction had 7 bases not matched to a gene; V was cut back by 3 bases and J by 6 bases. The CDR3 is CASSANAGQGNIQYF. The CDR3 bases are TGTGCCAGCAGCGCAAACGCGGGACAGGGAAACATTCAGTACTTC.

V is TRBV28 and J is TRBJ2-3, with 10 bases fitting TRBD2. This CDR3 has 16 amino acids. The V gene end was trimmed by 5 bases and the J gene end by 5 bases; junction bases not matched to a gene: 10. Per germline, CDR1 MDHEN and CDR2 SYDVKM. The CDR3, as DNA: TGTGCCAGCAGTCCCCATAGCGGGGGGCTGGGAGATACGCAGTATTTT. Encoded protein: CASSPHSGGLGDTQYF.